The present entry profiles one T cell receptor beta chain with its context. The sample is drawn from a study of blood T cell repertoires in COVID-19. Study details: Acute-phase and convalescent COVID-19 samples originated in the United States, Italy and Spain.

Libraries were prepared by immunoSEQ multiplex PCR; TCRdb keeps only in-frame clonotypes and omits some of them. Of approximately 200,000 clones listed, 80% to 90% are singletons. In assigning cohorts, the study relied on participant-reported clinical history. The CDR3 has 16 amino acids. Germline CDR1 is LNHDA and CDR2 is SQIVND (reference sequence). Trimming removed 4 bases from V and 2 bases from J; junction bases left unmatched: 7. This rearrangement joins TRBV19 to TRBJ2-7; the match to TRBD2 covers 11 bases. The sequencing input was PBMCs or T cells enriched from blood (not recorded which). This TCR derives from a woman aged 18-30 years in a cohort exposed to, infected with or recovered from COVID-19 (not recorded which). The DNA for the CDR3 is TGTGCCAGTAGTACCCTAACTAGCGGGAGAGCCTACGAGCAGTACTTC. Residues: CASSTLTSGRAYEQYF.